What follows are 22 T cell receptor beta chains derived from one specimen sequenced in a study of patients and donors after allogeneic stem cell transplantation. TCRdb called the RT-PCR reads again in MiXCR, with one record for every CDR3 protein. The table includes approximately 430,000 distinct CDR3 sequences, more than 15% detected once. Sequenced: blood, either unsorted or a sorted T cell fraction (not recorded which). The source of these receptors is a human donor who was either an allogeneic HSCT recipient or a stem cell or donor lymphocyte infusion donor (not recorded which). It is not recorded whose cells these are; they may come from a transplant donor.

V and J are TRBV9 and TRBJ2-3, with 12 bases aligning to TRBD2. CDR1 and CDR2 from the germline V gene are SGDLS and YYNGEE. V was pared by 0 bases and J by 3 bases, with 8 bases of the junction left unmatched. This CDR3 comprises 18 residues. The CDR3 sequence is CASSVAVLAGGRTDTQYF. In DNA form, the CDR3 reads TGTGCCAGCAGCGTAGCTGTCCTAGCGGGAGGGCGTACAGATACGCAGTATTTT. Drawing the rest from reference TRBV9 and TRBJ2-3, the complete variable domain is DSGVTQTPKHLITATGQRVTLRCSPRSGDLSVYWYQQSLDQGLQFLIQYYNGEERAKGNILERFSAQQFPDLHSELNLSSLELGDSALYFCASSVAVLAGGRTDTQYFGPGTRLTVL.

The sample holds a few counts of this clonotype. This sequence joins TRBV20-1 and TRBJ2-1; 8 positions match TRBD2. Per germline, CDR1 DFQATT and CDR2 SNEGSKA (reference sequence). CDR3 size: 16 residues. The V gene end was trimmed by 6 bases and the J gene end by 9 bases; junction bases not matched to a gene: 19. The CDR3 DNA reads TGCAGTGCCGAGGCCGGAGCGGGAGCCCCGGTTGGTGAGCAGTTCTTC. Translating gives CSAEAGAGAPVGEQFF.

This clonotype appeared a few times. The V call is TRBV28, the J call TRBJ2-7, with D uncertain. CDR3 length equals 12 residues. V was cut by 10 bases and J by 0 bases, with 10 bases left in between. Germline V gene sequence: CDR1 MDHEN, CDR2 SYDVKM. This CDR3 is CAITDRSYEQYF. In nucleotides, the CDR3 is TGTGCCATTACGGACCGCTCCTACGAGCAGTACTTC. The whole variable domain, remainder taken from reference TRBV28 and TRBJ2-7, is DVKVTQSSRYLVKRTGEKVFLECVQDMDHENMFWYRQDPGLGLRLIYFSYDVKMKEKGDIPEGYSVSREKKERFSLILESASTNQTSMYLCAITDRSYEQYFGPGTRLTVT.

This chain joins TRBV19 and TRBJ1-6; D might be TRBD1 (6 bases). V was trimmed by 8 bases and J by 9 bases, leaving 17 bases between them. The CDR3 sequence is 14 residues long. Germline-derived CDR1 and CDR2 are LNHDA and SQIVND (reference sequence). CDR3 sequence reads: CASLVTGIVSPLHF. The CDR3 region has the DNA TGTGCCAGTCTTGTTACAGGGATTGTTTCACCCCTCCACTTT.

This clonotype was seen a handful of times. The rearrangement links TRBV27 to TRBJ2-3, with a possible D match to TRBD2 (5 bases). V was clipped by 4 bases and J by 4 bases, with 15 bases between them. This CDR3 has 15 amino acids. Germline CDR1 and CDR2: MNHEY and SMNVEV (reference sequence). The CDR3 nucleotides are TGTGCCAGCAGTTCAGTGACGGGGATTCCAGATACGCAGTATTTT. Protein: CASSSVTGIPDTQYF.

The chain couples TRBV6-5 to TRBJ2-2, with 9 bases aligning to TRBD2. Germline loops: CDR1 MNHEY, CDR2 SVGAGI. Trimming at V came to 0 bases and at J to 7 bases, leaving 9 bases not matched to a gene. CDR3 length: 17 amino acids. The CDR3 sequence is CASSYSISGGRRGELFF. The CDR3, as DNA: TGTGCCAGCAGTTACTCGATTAGCGGGGGTCGGCGCGGGGAGCTGTTTTTT.

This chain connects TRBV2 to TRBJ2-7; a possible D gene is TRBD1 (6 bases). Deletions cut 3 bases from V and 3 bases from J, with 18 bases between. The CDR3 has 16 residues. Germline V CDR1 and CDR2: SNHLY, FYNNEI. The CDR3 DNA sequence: TGTGCCAGCAGTGATGAAGACAGGAGGAGAGTCTACGAGCAGTACTTC. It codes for CASSDEDRRRVYEQYF.

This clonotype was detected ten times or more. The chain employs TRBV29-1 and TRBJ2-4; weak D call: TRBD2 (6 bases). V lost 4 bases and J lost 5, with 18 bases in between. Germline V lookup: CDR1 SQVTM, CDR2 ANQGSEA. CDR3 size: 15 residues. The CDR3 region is CSVVDRTTAQNIQYF. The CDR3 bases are TGCAGCGTTGTAGATCGGACTACCGCCCAAAACATTCAGTACTTC.

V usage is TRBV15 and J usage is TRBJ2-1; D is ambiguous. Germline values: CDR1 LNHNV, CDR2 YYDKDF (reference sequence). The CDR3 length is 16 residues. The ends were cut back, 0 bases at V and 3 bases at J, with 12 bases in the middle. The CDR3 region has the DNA TGTGCCACCAGCAGAGAATTAGCCCTCCACTACAATGAGCAGTTCTTC. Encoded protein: CATSRELALHYNEQFF.

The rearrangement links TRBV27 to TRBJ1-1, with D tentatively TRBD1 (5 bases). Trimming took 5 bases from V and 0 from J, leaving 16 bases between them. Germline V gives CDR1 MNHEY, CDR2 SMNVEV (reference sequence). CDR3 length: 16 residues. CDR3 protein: CASSQTVMVVNTEAFF. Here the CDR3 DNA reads TGTGCCAGCAGTCAGACAGTTATGGTTGTGAACACTGAAGCTTTCTTT.

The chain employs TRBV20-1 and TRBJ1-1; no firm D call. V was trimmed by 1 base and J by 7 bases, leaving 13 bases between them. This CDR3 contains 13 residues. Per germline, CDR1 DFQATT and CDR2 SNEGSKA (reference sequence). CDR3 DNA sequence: TGCAGTGCTAGAGTCCCGGGAACCCGTGAAGCTTTCTTT. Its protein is CSARVPGTREAFF.

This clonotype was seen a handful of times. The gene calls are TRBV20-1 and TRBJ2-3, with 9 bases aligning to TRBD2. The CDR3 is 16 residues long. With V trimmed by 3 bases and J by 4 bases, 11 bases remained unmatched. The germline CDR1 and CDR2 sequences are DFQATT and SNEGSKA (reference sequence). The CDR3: CSASGSGGIRADTQYF. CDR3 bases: TGCAGTGCTAGTGGGAGCGGGGGGATAAGAGCAGATACGCAGTATTTT.

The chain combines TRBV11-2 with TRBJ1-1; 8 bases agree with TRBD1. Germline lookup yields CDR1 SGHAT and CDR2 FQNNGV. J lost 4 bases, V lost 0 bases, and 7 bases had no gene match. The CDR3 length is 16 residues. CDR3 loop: CASSLEQGERSTEAFF. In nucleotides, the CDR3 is TGTGCCAGCAGCTTAGAACAGGGGGAGAGGAGCACTGAAGCTTTCTTT.

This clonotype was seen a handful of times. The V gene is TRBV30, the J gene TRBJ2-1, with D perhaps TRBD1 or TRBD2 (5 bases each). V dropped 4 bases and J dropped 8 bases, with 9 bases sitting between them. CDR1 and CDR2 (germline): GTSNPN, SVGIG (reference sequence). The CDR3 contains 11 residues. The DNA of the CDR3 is TGTGCCTGGACCGAGGGGTATGAGCAGTTCTTC. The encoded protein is CAWTEGYEQFF.

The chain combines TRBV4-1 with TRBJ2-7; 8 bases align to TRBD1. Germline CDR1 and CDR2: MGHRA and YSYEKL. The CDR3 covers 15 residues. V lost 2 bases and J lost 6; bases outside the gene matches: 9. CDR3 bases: TGCGCCAGCAGCCAAACGACAGGGGCTTCGATCGAGCAGTACTTC. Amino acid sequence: CASSQTTGASIEQYF.

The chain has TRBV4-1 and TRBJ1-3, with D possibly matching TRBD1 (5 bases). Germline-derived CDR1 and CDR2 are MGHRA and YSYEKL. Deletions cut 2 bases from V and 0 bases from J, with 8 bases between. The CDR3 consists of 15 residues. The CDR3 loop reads CASSQYDSSGNTIYF. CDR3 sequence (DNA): TGCGCCAGCAGCCAATATGACAGCTCTGGAAACACCATATATTTT.

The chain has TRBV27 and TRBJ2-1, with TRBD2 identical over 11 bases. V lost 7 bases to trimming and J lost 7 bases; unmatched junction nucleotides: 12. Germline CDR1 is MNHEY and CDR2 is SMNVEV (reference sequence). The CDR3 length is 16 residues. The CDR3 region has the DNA TGTGCCAGCACCCACTTCTCTAGCGGGGGGTGGAATGAGCAGTTCTTC. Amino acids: CASTHFSSGGWNEQFF.

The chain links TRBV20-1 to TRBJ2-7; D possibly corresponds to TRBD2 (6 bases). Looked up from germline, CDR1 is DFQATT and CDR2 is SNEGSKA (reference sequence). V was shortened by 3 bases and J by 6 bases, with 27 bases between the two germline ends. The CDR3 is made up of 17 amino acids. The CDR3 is CSARSPVRSGVSAEQYF. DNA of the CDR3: TGCAGTGCTAGGAGTCCCGTCCGCTCGGGAGTATCAGCCGAGCAGTACTTC.

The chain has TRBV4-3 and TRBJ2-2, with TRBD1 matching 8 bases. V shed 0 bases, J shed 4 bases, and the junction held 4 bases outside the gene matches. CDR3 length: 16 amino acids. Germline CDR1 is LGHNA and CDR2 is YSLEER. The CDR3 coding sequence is TGCGCCAGCAGCCAAGATAGGACAGGGCCCACCGGGGAGCTGTTTTTT. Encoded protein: CASSQDRTGPTGELFF.

CDR3 nucleotides: TGTGCCAGCTCACTCGACAGGGCGGGCGAAAAACTGTTTTTT. This gives the protein CASSLDRAGEKLFF. The V gene is TRBV18, the J gene TRBJ1-4, with 7 nucleotides matching TRBD1. J was trimmed by 8 bases and V by 4 bases; bases with no gene match: 7. Germline-derived CDR1 and CDR2 are KGHSH and LQKENI. CDR3 size: 14 residues.

The CDR3 DNA is TGTGCCACCAGCAGAGATAGGACAGGGAATCAGCCCCAGCATTTT. It translates to CATSRDRTGNQPQHF. V gene TRBV15 combines with J gene TRBJ1-5; 8 nucleotides line up with TRBD1. CDR1 is LNHNV and CDR2 is YYDKDF in the germline V gene (reference sequence). This CDR3 region has 15 residues. V gave up 0 bases and J gave up 4 bases; unmatched junction bases: 2.

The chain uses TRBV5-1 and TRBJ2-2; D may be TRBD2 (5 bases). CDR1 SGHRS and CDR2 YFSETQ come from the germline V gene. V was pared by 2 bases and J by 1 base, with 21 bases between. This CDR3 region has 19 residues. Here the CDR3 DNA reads TGCGCCAGCAGCTTACAAGCGGCCCCCTTCGGCGGGAACACCGGGGAGCTGTTTTTT. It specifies CASSLQAAPFGGNTGELFF.